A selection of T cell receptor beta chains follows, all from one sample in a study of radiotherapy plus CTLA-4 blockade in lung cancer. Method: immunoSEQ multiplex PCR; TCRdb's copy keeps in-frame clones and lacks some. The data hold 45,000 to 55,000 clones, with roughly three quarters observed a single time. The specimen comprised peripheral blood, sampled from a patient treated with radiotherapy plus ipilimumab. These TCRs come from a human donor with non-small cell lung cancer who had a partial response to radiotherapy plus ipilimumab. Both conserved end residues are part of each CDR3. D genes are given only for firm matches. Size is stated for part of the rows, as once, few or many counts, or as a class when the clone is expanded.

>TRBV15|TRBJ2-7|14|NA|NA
TGTGCCACCAGCAGGACAGGAGCCTCCTACGAGCAGTACTTC
CATSRTGASYEQYF
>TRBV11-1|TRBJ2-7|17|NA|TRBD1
TGTGCCAGCAGCTTAAGGGCAACCGGGACAGGGGACTACGAGCAGTACTTC
CASSLRATGTGDYEQYF
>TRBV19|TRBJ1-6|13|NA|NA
TGTGCCAGTAGCGGACAGAGGGGTTCACCCCTCCACTTT
CASSGQRGSPLHF
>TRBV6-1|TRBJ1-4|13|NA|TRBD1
TGTGCCAGCAGTAGGGACAGGGCTGAAAAACTGTTTTTT
CASSRDRAEKLFF
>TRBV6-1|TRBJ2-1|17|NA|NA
TGTGCCAGCAGTGAAGCGCTTCCGGCTAGCTCCTACAATGAGCAGTTCTTC
CASSEALPASSYNEQFF
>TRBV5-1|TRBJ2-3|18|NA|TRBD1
TGCGCCAGCAGCTTGAGGTTCAGCCCGGACAGGGACACAGATACGCAGTATTTT
CASSLRFSPDRDTDTQYF
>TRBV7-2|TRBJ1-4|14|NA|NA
TGTGCCAGCAGCTTAGGCACAGAGGGTGAAAAACTGTTTTTT
CASSLGTEGEKLFF
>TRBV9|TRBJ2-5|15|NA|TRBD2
TGTGCCAGCAGCGTAGGGGGGGGGACTCAAGAGACCCAGTACTTC
CASSVGGGTQETQYF
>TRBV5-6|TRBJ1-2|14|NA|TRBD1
TGTGCCAGCAGCTCCGGACAGGCTAACTATGGCTACACCTTC
CASSSGQANYGYTF
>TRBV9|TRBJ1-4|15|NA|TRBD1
TGTGCCAGCAGCGCCCCGGACAGGGATAATGAAAAACTGTTTTTT
CASSAPDRDNEKLFF
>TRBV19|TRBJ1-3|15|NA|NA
TGTGCCAGTAGTCCCGGGGGGATCCGGAGGAACACCATATATTTT
CASSPGGIRRNTIYF
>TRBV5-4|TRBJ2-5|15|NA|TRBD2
TGTGCCAGCAGCTTGGGGGCTAGCGGGGGTCAGACCCAGTACTTC
CASSLGASGGQTQYF
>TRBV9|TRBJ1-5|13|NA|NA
TGTGCCAGCAGCGTAGATGGGAGTCAGCCCCAGCATTTT
CASSVDGSQPQHF
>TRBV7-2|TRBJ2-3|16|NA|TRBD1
TGTGCCAGCAGCAATCGGGACAGGGGGTTAGCAGATACGCAGTATTTT
CASSNRDRGLADTQYF
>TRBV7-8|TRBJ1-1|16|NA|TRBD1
TGTGCCAGCAGCCCTTCGGACAGGGCGGATAACACTGAAGCTTTCTTT
CASSPSDRADNTEAFF
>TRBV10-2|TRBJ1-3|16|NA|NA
TGCGCCAGCAGTCCCGGACACCCGAGCTCTGGAAACACCATATATTTT
CASSPGHPSSGNTIYF
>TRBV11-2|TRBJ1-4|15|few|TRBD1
TGTGCCAGCAGCCCAAGGACAGGGCGAAATGAAAAACTGTTTTTT
CASSPRTGRNEKLFF
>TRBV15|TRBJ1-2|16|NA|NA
TGTGCCACCAGCAGAGAACGTGGGCAGATCTACTATGGCTACACCTTC
CATSRERGQIYYGYTF
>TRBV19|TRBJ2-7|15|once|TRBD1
TGTGCCAGTAGTTCTGCCGGGACAGGGGTCGGCGAGCAGTACTTC
CASSSAGTGVGEQYF
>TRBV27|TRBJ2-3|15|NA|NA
TGTGCCAGCTTAAACCTGGGGCAGGGGACAGATACGCAGTATTTT
CASLNLGQGTDTQYF
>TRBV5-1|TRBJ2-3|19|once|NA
TGCGCCAGCTCAAGGGAGGTCAAGCGGAGAAAACCTAGCACAGATACGCAGTATTTT
CASSREVKRRKPSTDTQYF
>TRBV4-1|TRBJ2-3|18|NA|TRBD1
TGCGCCAGCAGCCACCGGGACAGAAAAAAGGAGGTCACAGATACGCAGTATTTT
CASSHRDRKKEVTDTQYF
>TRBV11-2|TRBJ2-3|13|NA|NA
TGTGCCAGCAGCCCCGCGGACACAGATACGCAGTATTTT
CASSPADTDTQYF
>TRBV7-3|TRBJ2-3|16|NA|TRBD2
TGTGCCAGCAGCCGTGGGATAGCGGGGGGTGCAGATACGCAGTATTTT
CASSRGIAGGADTQYF